Sequencing of this T cell receptor beta chain was carried out in a study of CD8+ T cells in alopecia areata. Study context: Among treated patients, oral tofacitinib was administered at 5 to 10 mg twice daily. Tofacitinib lasted 6 to 18 months, then 6 months off drug.

Sorting from PBMCs produced CD4+ and CD8+ T cells. Extraction of RNA preceded its reverse transcription into cDNA, which served as the sequencing template. Data came from immunoSEQ multiplex PCR; TCRdb stores just in-frame clones and leaves some out. In the table there are about 140,000 clones, 45% to 60% of which are singletons. This clone was detected only a few times. Germline CDR1 and CDR2: ENHRY and SYGVKD. The CDR3 is 12 residues long. Trimming shortened V by 10 bases and J by 5 bases, and 14 bases separated the two germline ends. The TCR comes from a human donor with alopecia areata. This chain connects TRBV10-3 to TRBJ2-5; D is unresolved. The material sequenced was CD4+ T cells sorted from blood, taken at week 0. DNA of the CDR3: TGTGCCACCCGCCCGGATAGGGAGACCCAGTACTTC. It codes for CATRPDRETQYF.